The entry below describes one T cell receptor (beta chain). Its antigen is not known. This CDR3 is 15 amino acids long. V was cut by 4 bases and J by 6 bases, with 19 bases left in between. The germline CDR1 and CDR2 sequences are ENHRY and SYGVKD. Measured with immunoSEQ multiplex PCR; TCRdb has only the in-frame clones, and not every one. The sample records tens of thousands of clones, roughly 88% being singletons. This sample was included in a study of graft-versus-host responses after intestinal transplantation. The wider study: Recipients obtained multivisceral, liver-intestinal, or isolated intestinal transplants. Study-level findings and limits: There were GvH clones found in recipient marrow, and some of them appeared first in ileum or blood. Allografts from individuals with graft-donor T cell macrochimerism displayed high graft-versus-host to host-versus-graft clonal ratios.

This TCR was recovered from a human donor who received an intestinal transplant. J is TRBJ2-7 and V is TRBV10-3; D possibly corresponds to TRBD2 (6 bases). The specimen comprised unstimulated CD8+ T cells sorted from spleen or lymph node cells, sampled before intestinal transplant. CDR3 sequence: CAISGGVGSPLEQYF. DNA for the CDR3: TGTGCCATCAGTGGGGGGGTAGGGTCGCCCCTCGAGCAGTACTTC.